The 6 T cell receptor beta chains below come from one sample, sequenced in a study of cytomegalovirus exposure and HLA in healthy donors. It was with 60 Vbeta and 13 Jbeta primers that the PCR ran. Produced via immunoSEQ multiplex PCR; TCRdb's table is partial and in-frame only. The table shows under 200,000 clones, with roughly 75% occurring only once. The sequenced sample was PBMCs. Receptors originate from a woman aged 50 to 65 in good health and CMV-seropositive.

This rearrangement joins TRBV2 to TRBJ1-1; 8 bases fit TRBD1. CDR1 and CDR2 from the germline V gene are SNHLY and FYNNEI. Trimming at V came to 5 bases and at J to 4 bases, leaving 0 bases not matched to a gene. The CDR3 contains 12 residues. The CDR3 DNA sequence: TGTGCCAGCAGTACAGGGGGCACTGAAGCTTTCTTT. Translation gives CASSTGGTEAFF.

The chain couples TRBV7-2 to TRBJ2-1; the match to TRBD2 covers 9 bases. The CDR3 is 16 residues long. V gave up 8 bases and J gave up 4 bases; unmatched junction bases: 12. The germline V gene encodes CDR1 SGHTA and CDR2 FQGNSA. In DNA form, the CDR3 reads TGTGCCAGCCCAACCCGGCTAGCGGGACCGTACAATGAGCAGTTCTTC. Translating it yields CASPTRLAGPYNEQFF.

The V gene is TRBV27, the J gene TRBJ2-5; 14 positions agree with TRBD2. Germline assignment: CDR1 MNHEY and CDR2 SMNVEV (reference sequence). CDR3 size: 17 residues. V lost 4 bases, J lost 4 bases, and 8 bases stayed unmatched. This CDR3 is CASSSRLAGGRAETQYF. Written as DNA, the CDR3 is TGTGCCAGCAGTTCCCGACTAGCGGGAGGGCGGGCAGAGACCCAGTACTTC.

This clone turned up a few times. The chain carries TRBV29-1 and TRBJ2-2; TRBD2 is a possible D gene (6 bases). Germline V lookup: CDR1 SQVTM, CDR2 ANQGSEA. CDR3 size: 13 residues. Trimming pared 7 bases from V and 1 base from J, leaving 10 bases between. The CDR3 loop reads CSAGLKNTGELFF. The CDR3 DNA sequence: TGCAGCGCGGGACTTAAGAACACCGGGGAGCTGTTTTTT.

V gene TRBV7-6 combines with J gene TRBJ1-3; D is possibly TRBD1 (6 bases). The CDR3 has 16 amino acids. V was trimmed by 3 bases and J by 2 bases, leaving 14 bases between them. CDR1 and CDR2 (germline): SGHVS, FNYEAQ. CDR3 sequence: CASSLGGAEPGNTIYF. The CDR3 DNA reads TGTGCCAGCAGCTTGGGGGGGGCGGAACCTGGAAACACCATATATTTT.

CDR3 bases: TGTGCCACCCAAAGCCCCCGGGATAGAGTCACCGGGGAGCTGTTTTTT. This encodes CATQSPRDRVTGELFF. The V and J genes are TRBV19 and TRBJ2-2; D is possibly TRBD2 (5 bases). The CDR3 extends over 16 amino acids. The germline CDR1 and CDR2 sequences are LNHDA and SQIVND (reference sequence). The V end lost 10 bases, the J end lost 4 bases, and 22 bases lay between the germline ends.